This T cell receptor (beta chain) was recovered during a study of response to subunit inactivated influenza vaccine. General study findings and limits: Few new T cells, the authors suggested, are recruited by each seasonal influenza vaccination.

In this sample, this clonotype turned up a few times. The antigen remains undetermined. One entry per CDR3 protein, called by TCRdb with MiXCR from the RT-PCR reads. In the table there are under 750,000 distinct CDR3 sequences, 12% of which are singletons. Trimming removed 4 bases from V and 12 bases from J, with 23 bases in between. The CDR3 spans 15 residues. Germline CDR1 and CDR2: SGDLS and YYNGEE. The chain joins TRBV9 to TRBJ2-1, with D possibly TRBD1 on 7 matching bases. The source is a man aged 45 to 65 who received an inactivated influenza vaccine. Source: PBMCs from blood, taken on the day of vaccination. This CDR3 reads CASSQGGTGAGWQFF. Written as DNA, the CDR3 is TGTGCCAGCAGCCAGGGGGGAACGGGAGCCGGATGGCAGTTCTTC.